This paragraph covers one T cell receptor (beta chain) sequence. Its cognate antigen is unknown. The data stem from a study of cytomegalovirus exposure and HLA in healthy donors. The PCR contained 60 Vbeta and 13 Jbeta primers. Sequenced by immunoSEQ multiplex PCR; TCRdb stores in-frame clones only, minus some. The table has about 110,000 clones, 83% seen once; the top ten hold about 6.3%. Overall study results and limits: In vitro assays verified that three CMV-associated chains recognized CMV antigens specifically. Most TCR sequences proved rare, with some public TCRs found in many donors.

The CDR3 is made up of 11 amino acids. Looked up from germline, CDR1 is SQVTM and CDR2 is ANQGSEA. With V trimmed by 8 bases and J by 8 bases, 8 bases remained unmatched. This sequence joins TRBV29-1 and TRBJ1-2; 7 nucleotides match TRBD1. The specimen was PBMCs. This sequence was found in a man aged 18-30 years in good health and CMV-seronegative. The DNA of the CDR3 is TGCAGCTCCCGGACAGGAGGAGGCTACACCTTC. It is translated as CSSRTGGGYTF. The full variable domain, rest sourced from reference TRBV29-1 and TRBJ1-2, is SAVISQKPSRDICQRGTSLTIQCQVDSQVTMMFWYRQQPGQSLTLIATANQGSEATYESGFVIDKFPISRPNLTFSTLTVSNMSPEDSSIYLCSSRTGGGYTFGSGTRLTVV.